The 20 T cell receptor beta chains listed next were all sequenced from one sample in a study of blood T cells in healthy people across ages (dated by TCRdb to 2015 to 2017). The library was prepared using 5' RACE. Sequencer: Illumina HiSeq 2500. A second PCR of roughly 7 to 12 cycles was run with a J-beta primer mix and a sample-barcoded 5' primer. TCRdb reprocessing: public reads trimmed at Q25 with fastp, clones called with MiXCR, in-frame beta chains kept. For every CDR3 protein sequence, its rows merge into one entry that carries the most common genes and DNA. The sample contains more than 1,000,000 distinct CDR3 sequences, approximately 26% of them found a single time. The leading ten clones occupy approximately 0.7% of the sample. This same sample was also part of a study on T cells of mothers and their children.

The source material was blood. The source of these receptors is a girl aged 2-15 years in good health.

The chain has TRBV4-1 and TRBJ1-1; 7 bases map to TRBD1. The CDR3 has 16 amino acids. With 7 bases clipped from V and 0 bases from J, the junction kept 11 bases outside the gene matches. From germline, CDR1 is MGHRA and CDR2 YSYEKL. The CDR3 spells CASTALGGVLNTEAFF. For the CDR3, the DNA is TGCGCCAGCACCGCACTAGGGGGCGTTTTGAACACTGAAGCTTTCTTT.

This clonotype showed up just a few times. This chain joins TRBV4-1 and TRBJ2-7, with D maybe TRBD2 (5 bases). This CDR3 has 16 amino acids. Looked up from germline, CDR1 is MGHRA and CDR2 is YSYEKL. Trimming removed 1 base at V and 0 bases at J, with 13 bases between. CDR3 in DNA: TGCGCCAGCAGCCAAGGGGTTGGAGGAAGCTCCTACGAGCAGTACTTC. This codes for CASSQGVGGSSYEQYF.

This clonotype was seen a handful of times. The CDR3 does not close with the conserved phenylalanine or tryptophan, likely indicating a read error. The J gene is TRBJ2-5, the V gene TRBV5-6; 7 bases match TRBD1. The end of the DNA is better explained by TRBJ2-7, so the J call may be wrong. Germline CDR1 and CDR2: SGHDT and YYEEEE. The CDR3 sequence is 16 residues long. The CDR3 sequence is CASSIMTGPTPYEQYL. CDR3 bases: TGTGCCAGCAGCATTATGACAGGGCCCACTCCTTACGAGCAGTACCTC.

CDR3 protein: CASESVFDNEQFF. CDR3 coding DNA: TGTGCCAGCGAATCTGTGTTTGACAATGAGCAGTTCTTC. The rearrangement joins TRBV5-6 to TRBJ2-1; D uncertain. The CDR3 has 13 residues. Trimming left V 7 bases short and J 5 bases short, with 13 bases between. Germline loops: CDR1 SGHDT, CDR2 YYEEEE.

The rearrangement uses TRBV6-1 and TRBJ1-5; perhaps TRBD1 as D (5 bases). The CDR3 sequence is 14 residues long. V lost 1 base, J lost 7 bases, and 11 bases lay in between. Germline V gene data show CDR1 as MNHNS and CDR2 as SASEGT. The CDR3 here is CASSEVWGWQPQHF. The CDR3 coding sequence is TGTGCCAGCAGTGAAGTCTGGGGGTGGCAGCCCCAGCATTTT.

This clonotype has just a few counts. The chain uses TRBV7-9 and TRBJ1-2; possible D gene TRBD1, 5 bases. The V end lost 0 bases, the J end lost 6 bases, and 8 bases lay between the germline ends. This CDR3 has 13 residues. Per the germline V gene, CDR1 is SEHNR and CDR2 is FQNEAQ (reference sequence). CDR3 coding DNA: TGTGCCAGCAGCTTAGCTGGGGCTGATGGCTACACCTTC. Protein product: CASSLAGADGYTF. The full variable domain, in which reference TRBV7-9 and TRBJ1-2 provide the parts outside the CDR3, is DTGVSQNPRHKITKRGQNVTFRCDPISEHNRLYWYRQTLGQGPEFLTYFQNEAQLEKSRLLSDRFSAERPKGSFSTLEIQRTEQGDSAMYLCASSLAGADGYTFGSGTRLTVV.

In its sample, this clonotype was seen a few times. The chain uses TRBV28 and TRBJ1-6; no clear D. CDR1 and CDR2 from the germline V gene are MDHEN and SYDVKM. The CDR3 length is 14 residues. The V end lost 3 bases, the J end lost 8 bases, and 11 bases lay between the germline ends. This chain's CDR3 is CASSFSELDSPLHF. The CDR3 DNA follows: TGTGCCAGCAGTTTCTCCGAGCTGGATTCACCCCTCCACTTT.

The gene calls are TRBV6-5 and TRBJ1-1; tentatively, D is TRBD1 (6 bases). This CDR3 comprises 14 residues. CDR1 is MNHEY and CDR2 is SVGAGI in the germline V gene. Between the trimmed V and J ends, which lost 6 bases and 1 base, there was a span of 12 bases. CDR3 region: CASRSGTPNTEAFF. In nucleotides, the CDR3 is TGTGCCAGCAGATCCGGGACACCGAACACTGAAGCTTTCTTT.

This clonotype came up a few times. The CDR3 nucleotides read TGTGCCAGCAGCTTAACAGACAGGGCTTTAGATACGCAGTATTTT. Translation gives CASSLTDRALDTQYF. The chain combines TRBV7-3 with TRBJ2-3; 7 bases map to TRBD1. Germline V gene sequence: CDR1 SGHTA, CDR2 FQGTGA. The trim removed 0 bases at V and 5 bases at J, leaving 5 bases unmatched. The CDR3 consists of 15 residues.

The rearrangement links TRBV7-9 to TRBJ2-5; 8 nucleotides agree with TRBD1. CDR3 size: 14 residues. Germline CDR1 SEHNR, CDR2 FQNEAQ (reference sequence). Unmatched junction bases numbered 4, after V lost 5 bases and J lost 2 bases. CDR3 region: CASSGYRGQETQYF. The CDR3 DNA sequence: TGTGCCAGCAGCGGCTACAGGGGGCAAGAGACCCAGTACTTC.

This clonotype was found a few times. The chain has TRBV2 and TRBJ2-5, with a tentative D call TRBD1 (6 bases). The assigned J gene may be wrong: the sequence end matches TRBJ2-7 better. Germline values: CDR1 SNHLY, CDR2 FYNNEI. This CDR3 comprises 14 residues. CDR3 residues: CASSEAVRGTEQYF. The CDR3 region has the DNA TGTGCCAGCAGTGAAGCGGTCAGGGGAACCGAGCAGTACTTC.

V and J are TRBV6-6 and TRBJ2-5, with 9 bases aligning to TRBD1. The J call may be mistaken, given a closer DNA end match to TRBJ2-7. CDR1 and CDR2 from the germline V gene are MNHNY and SVGAGI (reference sequence). The CDR3 consists of 16 residues. Here the CDR3 DNA reads TGTGCCAGCAGGACCACAGGGGGCTCCAGCTCCTACGAGCAGTACTTC. Its translation: CASRTTGGSSSYEQYF.

The chain is built from TRBV4-3 and TRBJ1-2; 7 nucleotides agree with TRBD1. CDR1 LGHNA and CDR2 YSLEER come from the germline V gene. This CDR3 has 15 amino acids. Trimming removed 2 bases from V and 4 bases from J; junction bases left unmatched: 7. The CDR3 region is CASSQLEGQVYGYTF. The CDR3 DNA is TGCGCCAGCAGCCAACTTGAAGGACAGGTCTATGGCTACACCTTC.

This chain joins TRBV20-1 and TRBJ1-1; 7 nucleotides agree with TRBD1. Germline loops: CDR1 DFQATT, CDR2 SNEGSKA (reference sequence). Unmatched junction bases numbered 7, after V lost 0 bases and J lost 6 bases. The CDR3 sequence is 14 residues long. CDR3 DNA sequence: TGCAGTGCTAGAGATGGGCGGACAGGACCTGAAGCTTTCTTT. Protein product: CSARDGRTGPEAFF.

This clonotype was recorded a few times. The chain recombines TRBV3-1 with TRBJ1-4; TRBD1 matches 7 bases. Germline V gene sequence: CDR1 LGHDT, CDR2 YNNKEL (reference sequence). Losses at the gene ends were 3 bases for V and 7 bases for J; bases not matched to a gene: 8. There are 15 residues in the CDR3. CDR3 amino acids: CASSHQDRAAEKLFF. DNA for the CDR3: TGTGCCAGCAGCCACCAAGACAGGGCGGCTGAAAAACTGTTTTTT.

This clonotype has just a few counts. The chain carries TRBV19 and TRBJ1-6; 7 bases map to TRBD1. Germline V gene lookup returns CDR1 LNHDA and CDR2 SQIVND (reference sequence). J was trimmed by 7 bases and V by 7 bases; bases with no gene match: 10. The CDR3 sequence is 15 residues long. CDR3 amino acids: CASKERTGDNSPLHF. Here the CDR3 DNA reads TGTGCCAGTAAAGAACGAACAGGGGACAATTCACCCCTCCACTTT.

This clonotype has more than one count but fewer than ten. The chain recombines TRBV12-5 with TRBJ2-5; TRBD1 matches at 8 bases. The DNA end lines up better with TRBJ2-1; the J call may be wrong. Germline values: CDR1 LGHNT, CDR2 FRNRAP. The CDR3 loop spans 17 amino acids. This chain's CDR3 is CASGLVLQGGQGSEQFF. The DNA of the CDR3 is TGTGCTAGTGGTTTGGTACTACAGGGGGGCCAAGGGAGTGAGCAGTTCTTC.

V gene TRBV28 combines with J gene TRBJ2-1, with TRBD1 as a possible D gene (5 bases). This CDR3 has 17 amino acids. The germline CDR1 and CDR2 sequences are MDHEN and SYDVKM. Trimming cost V 8 bases and J 1 base, with 21 bases left between them. The CDR3 region is CASFDLGAATSYNEQFF. The CDR3 DNA reads as TGTGCCAGCTTTGACCTAGGGGCGGCAACTTCCTACAATGAGCAGTTCTTC.

This chain connects TRBV20-1 to TRBJ2-2; a possible D gene is TRBD1 (5 bases). Germline V CDR1 and CDR2: DFQATT, SNEGSKA (reference sequence). The CDR3 runs 16 residues. V gave up 0 bases and J gave up 4 bases, with 15 bases separating them. CDR3 nucleotides: TGCAGTGCTAGAGATCCCTCAGGGTTGGGCACCGGGGAGCTGTTTTTT. Protein: CSARDPSGLGTGELFF.

This clonotype was counted only a few times. The V call is TRBV6-1, the J call TRBJ2-7; D is possibly TRBD1 (5 bases). Trimming took 2 bases from V and 0 from J, leaving 8 bases between them. The CDR3 is made up of 14 amino acids. The germline V gene has CDR1 MNHNS and CDR2 SASEGT. This CDR3 is CASSEPDSSYEQYF. The CDR3 coding sequence is TGTGCCAGCAGTGAACCCGACAGCTCCTACGAGCAGTACTTC.